A single sample gave rise to the 2 T cell receptor beta chains below, sequenced in a study of cytomegalovirus exposure and HLA in healthy donors. The PCR used 60 Vbeta and 13 Jbeta primers. Sequencing used immunoSEQ multiplex PCR; TCRdb keeps in-frame clones, though not all of them. The sample has about 130,000 clones, roughly four fifths seen once. Sequencing was done on a sample of PBMCs. These receptors all come from a female donor in good health and CMV-seropositive.

For this clone: Other DNA sequences in this sample translate to the same CDR3. The chain couples TRBV30 to TRBJ2-7; D perhaps matches TRBD2 (6 bases). Germline V gene data show CDR1 as GTSNPN and CDR2 as SVGIG (reference sequence). There are 13 residues in the CDR3. With 2 bases removed from V and 3 bases from J, the gap between germline ends came to 11 bases. The CDR3 DNA follows: TGTGCCTGGAGTACGTGGGAGGACTACGAGCAGTACTTC. This sequence encodes CAWSTWEDYEQYF. Full variable domain (remainder filled in from reference TRBV30 and TRBJ2-7): SQTIHQWPATLVQPVGSPLSLECTVEGTSNPNLYWYRQAAGRGLQLLFYSVGIGQISSEVPQNLSASRPQDRQFILSSKKLLLSDSGFYLCAWSTWEDYEQYFGPGTRLTVT.

V and J are TRBV9 and TRBJ2-3; weak D call: TRBD2 (5 bases). Trimming took off 0 bases at V and 1 base at J, with 9 bases between the two ends. Germline CDR1 and CDR2: SGDLS and YYNGEE. The CDR3 consists of 15 residues. CDR3 coding DNA: TGTGCCAGCAGCGTAGCCGGAGCGGGCACAGATACGCAGTATTTT. This encodes CASSVAGAGTDTQYF. Together with reference TRBV9 and TRBJ2-3, the CDR3 gives the full variable domain: DSGVTQTPKHLITATGQRVTLRCSPRSGDLSVYWYQQSLDQGLQFLIQYYNGEERAKGNILERFSAQQFPDLHSELNLSSLELGDSALYFCASSVAGAGTDTQYFGPGTRLTVL.